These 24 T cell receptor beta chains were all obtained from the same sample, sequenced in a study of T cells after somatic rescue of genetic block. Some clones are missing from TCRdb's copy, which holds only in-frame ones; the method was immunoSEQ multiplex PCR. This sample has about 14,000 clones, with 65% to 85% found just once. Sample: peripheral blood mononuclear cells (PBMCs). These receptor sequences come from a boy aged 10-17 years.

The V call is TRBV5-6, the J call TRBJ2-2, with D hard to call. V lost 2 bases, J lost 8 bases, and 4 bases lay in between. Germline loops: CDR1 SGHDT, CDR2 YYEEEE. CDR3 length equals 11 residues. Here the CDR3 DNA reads TGTGCCAGCAGCTTTTTAGGGGAGCTGTTTTTT. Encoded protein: CASSFLGELFF.

In nucleotides, the CDR3 is TGCGCCAGCAGTTCGACAGGGGGCAGAGCAGCCGAGCAGTACTTC. This sequence encodes CASSSTGGRAAEQYF. The chain recombines TRBV5-1 with TRBJ2-7; 10 nucleotides match TRBD1. The CDR3 loop spans 15 amino acids. After removal of 5 bases from V and 6 bases from J, the junction contained 11 bases not matched to a gene. Germline assignment: CDR1 SGHRS and CDR2 YFSETQ.

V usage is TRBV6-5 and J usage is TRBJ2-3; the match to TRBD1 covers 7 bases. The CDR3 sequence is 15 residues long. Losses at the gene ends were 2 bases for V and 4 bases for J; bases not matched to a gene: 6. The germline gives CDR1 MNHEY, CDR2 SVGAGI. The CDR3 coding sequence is TGTGCCAGCAGTTACGACAGGGTCCGGGCAGATACGCAGTATTTT. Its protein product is CASSYDRVRADTQYF.

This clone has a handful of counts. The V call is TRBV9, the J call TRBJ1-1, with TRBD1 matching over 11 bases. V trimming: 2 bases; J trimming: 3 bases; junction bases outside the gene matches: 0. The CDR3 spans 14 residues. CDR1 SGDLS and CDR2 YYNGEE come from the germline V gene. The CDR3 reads CASSVGQGDTEAFF. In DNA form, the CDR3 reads TGTGCCAGCAGCGTGGGACAGGGGGACACTGAAGCTTTCTTT.

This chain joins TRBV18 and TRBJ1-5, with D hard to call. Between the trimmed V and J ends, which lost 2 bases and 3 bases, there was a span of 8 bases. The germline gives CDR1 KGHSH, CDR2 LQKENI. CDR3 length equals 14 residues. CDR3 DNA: TGTGCCAGCTCACCAGGGGTACACAATCAGCCCCAGCATTTT. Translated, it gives CASSPGVHNQPQHF.

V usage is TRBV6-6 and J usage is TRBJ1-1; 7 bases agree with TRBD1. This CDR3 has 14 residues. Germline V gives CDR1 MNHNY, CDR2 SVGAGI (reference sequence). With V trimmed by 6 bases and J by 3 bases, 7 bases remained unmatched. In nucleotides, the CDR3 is TGTGCCAGCAGGCCCGGACAGGTAGACACTGAAGCTTTCTTT. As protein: CASRPGQVDTEAFF.

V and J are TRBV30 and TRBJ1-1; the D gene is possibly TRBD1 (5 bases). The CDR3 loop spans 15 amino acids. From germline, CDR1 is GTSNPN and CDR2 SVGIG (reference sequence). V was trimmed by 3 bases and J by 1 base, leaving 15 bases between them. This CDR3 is CAWRWQKGRNTEAFF. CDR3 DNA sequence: TGTGCCTGGAGGTGGCAGAAGGGGAGGAACACTGAAGCTTTCTTT.

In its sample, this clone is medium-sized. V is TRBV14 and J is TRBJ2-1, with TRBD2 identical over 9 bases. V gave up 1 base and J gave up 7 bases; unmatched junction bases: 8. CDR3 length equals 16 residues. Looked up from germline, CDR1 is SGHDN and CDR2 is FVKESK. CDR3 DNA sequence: TGTGCCAGCAGCCAAGCATTTAGCGGGAGTGGTAATGAGCAGTTCTTC. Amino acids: CASSQAFSGSGNEQFF.

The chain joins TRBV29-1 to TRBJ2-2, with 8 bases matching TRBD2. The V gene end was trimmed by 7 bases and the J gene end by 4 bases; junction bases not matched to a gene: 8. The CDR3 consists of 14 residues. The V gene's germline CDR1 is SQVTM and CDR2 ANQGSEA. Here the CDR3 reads CSAGLALPTGELFF. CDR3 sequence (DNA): TGCAGCGCCGGACTAGCCCTACCCACCGGGGAGCTGTTTTTT.

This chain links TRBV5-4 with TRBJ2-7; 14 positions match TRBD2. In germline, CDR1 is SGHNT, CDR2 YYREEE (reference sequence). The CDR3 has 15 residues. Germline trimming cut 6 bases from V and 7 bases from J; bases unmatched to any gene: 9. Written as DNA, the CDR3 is TGTGCCAGCAACGCTGGGACTAGCGGGAGTGGTGAGCAGTACTTC. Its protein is CASNAGTSGSGEQYF.

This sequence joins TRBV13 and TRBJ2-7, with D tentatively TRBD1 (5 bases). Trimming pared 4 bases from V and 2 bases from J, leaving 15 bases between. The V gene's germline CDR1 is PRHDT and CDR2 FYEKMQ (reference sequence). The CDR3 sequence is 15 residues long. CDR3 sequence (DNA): TGTGCCAGCAGCTCAAGGCAGGGTGATCCCTACGAGCAGTACTTC. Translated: CASSSRQGDPYEQYF.

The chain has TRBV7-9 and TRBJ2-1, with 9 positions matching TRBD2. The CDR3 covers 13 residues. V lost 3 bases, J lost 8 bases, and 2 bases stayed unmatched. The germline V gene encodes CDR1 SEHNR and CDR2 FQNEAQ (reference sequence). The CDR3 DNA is TGTGCCAGCAGCTTGGGACTAGCTTATGAGCAGTTCTTC. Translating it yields CASSLGLAYEQFF.

This CDR3 reads CASSQGKSGNTIYF. CDR3 in DNA: TGCGCCAGCAGCCAAGGTAAAAGTGGAAACACCATATATTTT. The rearrangement links TRBV4-1 to TRBJ1-3; D uncertain. The CDR3 sequence is 14 residues long. V was cut by 1 base and J by 3 bases, with 7 bases left in between. CDR1 is MGHRA and CDR2 is YSYEKL in the germline V gene.

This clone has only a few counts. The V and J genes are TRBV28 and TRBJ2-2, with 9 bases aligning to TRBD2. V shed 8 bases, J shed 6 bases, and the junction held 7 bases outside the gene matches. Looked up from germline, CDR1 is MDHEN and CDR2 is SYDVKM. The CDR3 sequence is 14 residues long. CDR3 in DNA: TGTGCCAGCTCCCTCGGGACTAGCCCCGGGGAGCTGTTTTTT. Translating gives CASSLGTSPGELFF.

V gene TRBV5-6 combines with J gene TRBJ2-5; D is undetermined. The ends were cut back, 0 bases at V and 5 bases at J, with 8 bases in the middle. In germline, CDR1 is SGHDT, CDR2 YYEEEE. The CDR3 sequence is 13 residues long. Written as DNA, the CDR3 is TGTGCCAGCAGCTTGGGGACCACTGAGACCCAGTACTTC. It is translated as CASSLGTTETQYF.

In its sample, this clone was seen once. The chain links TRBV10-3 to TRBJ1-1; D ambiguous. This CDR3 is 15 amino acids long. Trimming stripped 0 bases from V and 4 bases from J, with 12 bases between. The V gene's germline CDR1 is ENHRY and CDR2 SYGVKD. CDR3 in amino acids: CAISESRSGSTEAFF. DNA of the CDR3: TGTGCCATCAGTGAGTCTCGGTCCGGGAGCACTGAAGCTTTCTTT.

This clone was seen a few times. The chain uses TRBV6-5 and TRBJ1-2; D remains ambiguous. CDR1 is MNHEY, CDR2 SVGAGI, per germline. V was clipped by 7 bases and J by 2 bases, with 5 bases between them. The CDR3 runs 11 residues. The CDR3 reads CASNGNYGYTF. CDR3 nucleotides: TGTGCCAGCAACGGAAACTATGGCTACACCTTC.

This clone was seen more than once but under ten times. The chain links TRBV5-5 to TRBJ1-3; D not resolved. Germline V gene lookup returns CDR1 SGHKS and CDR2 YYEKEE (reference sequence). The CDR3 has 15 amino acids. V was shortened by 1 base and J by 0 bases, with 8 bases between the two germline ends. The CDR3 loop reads CASSLLGSSGNTIYF. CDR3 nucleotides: TGTGCCAGCAGCTTGTTGGGGAGCTCTGGAAACACCATATATTTT. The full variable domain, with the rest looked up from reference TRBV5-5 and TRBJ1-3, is DAGVTQSPTHLIKTRGQQVTLRCSPISGHKSVSWYQQVLGQGPQFIFQYYEKEERGRGNFPDRFSARQFPNYSSELNVNALLLGDSALYLCASSLLGSSGNTIYFGEGSWLTVV.

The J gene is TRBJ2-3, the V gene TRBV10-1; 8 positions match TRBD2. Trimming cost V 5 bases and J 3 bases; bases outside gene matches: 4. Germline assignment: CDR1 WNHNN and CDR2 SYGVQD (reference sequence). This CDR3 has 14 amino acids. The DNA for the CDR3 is TGCGCCAGCAGTAGCGGGAGAGGAACAGATACGCAGTATTTT. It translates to CASSSGRGTDTQYF.

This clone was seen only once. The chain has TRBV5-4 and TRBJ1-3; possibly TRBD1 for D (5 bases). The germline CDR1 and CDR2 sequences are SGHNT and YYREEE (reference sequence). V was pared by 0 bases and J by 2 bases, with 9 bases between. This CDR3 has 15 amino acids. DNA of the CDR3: TGTGCCAGCAGCTTGGCGGGGGGAGCTGGAAACACCATATATTTT. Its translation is CASSLAGGAGNTIYF.

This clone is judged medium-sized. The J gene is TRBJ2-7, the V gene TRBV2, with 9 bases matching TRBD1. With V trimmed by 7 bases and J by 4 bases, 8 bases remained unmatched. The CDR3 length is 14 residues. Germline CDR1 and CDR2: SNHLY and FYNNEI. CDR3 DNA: TGTGCCAGCACCCGCGACGGGACAGGGTACGAGCAGTACTTC. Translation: CASTRDGTGYEQYF.

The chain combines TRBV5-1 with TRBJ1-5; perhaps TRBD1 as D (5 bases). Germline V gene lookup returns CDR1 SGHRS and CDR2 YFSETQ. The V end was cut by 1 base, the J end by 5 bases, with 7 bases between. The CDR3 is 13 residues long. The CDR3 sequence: CASSLRGDQPQHF. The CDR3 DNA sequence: TGCGCCAGCAGCTTGCGGGGGGATCAGCCCCAGCATTTT.

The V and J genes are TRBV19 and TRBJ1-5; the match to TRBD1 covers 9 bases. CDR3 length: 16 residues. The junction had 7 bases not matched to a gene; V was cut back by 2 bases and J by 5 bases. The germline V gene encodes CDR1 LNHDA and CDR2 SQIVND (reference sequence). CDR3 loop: CASSIFSGQGYQPQHF. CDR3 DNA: TGTGCCAGTAGTATATTCTCGGGACAGGGTTATCAGCCCCAGCATTTT.

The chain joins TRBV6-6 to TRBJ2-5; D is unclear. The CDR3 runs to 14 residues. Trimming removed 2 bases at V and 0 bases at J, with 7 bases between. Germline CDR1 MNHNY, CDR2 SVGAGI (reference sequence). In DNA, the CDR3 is TGTGCCAGCAGTTACGGGCAGCACCAAGAGACCCAGTACTTC. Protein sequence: CASSYGQHQETQYF.